This TCR beta chain was sequenced for a study of OX40 agonist ivuxolimab in advanced cancers. The CDR3 sequence is 13 residues long. The germline CDR1 and CDR2 sequences are SGHRS and YFSETQ. V lost 7 bases, J lost 3 bases, and 11 bases lay in between. TCRdb keeps only in-frame clones here, not all; method: immunoSEQ multiplex PCR. The sample holds roughly 71,000 clones, around 88% seen once. The sample here was CD4+ or CD8+ T cells sorted from blood, taken in a trial of the OX40 agonist ivuxolimab. This receptor was identified in an adult with an advanced solid tumor such as melanoma, head and neck, liver or kidney cancer. This rearrangement joins TRBV5-1 to TRBJ1-5; D is possibly TRBD1 (5 bases). CDR3 region: CASGQGPNQPQHF. The DNA of the CDR3 is TGCGCCAGCGGGCAGGGTCCCAATCAGCCCCAGCATTTT.